The 24 T cell receptor beta chains below all came from one sample that was sequenced in a study of regulatory T cells in long-lasting Graves disease. Arm-PCR of CDR3 regions and iRepertoire HTBI primers were the basis on which TCR beta libraries were built. TCRdb used MiXCR to reprocess the multiplex PCR reads, holding one entry per CDR3 protein. The sample has around 250,000 distinct CDR3 sequences; 15% to 20% are singletons. Time point specified: newly diagnosed GD, antithyroid drugs for less than 3 months. RNA from PBMCs was the source of the TCR library. This sample was shared with a second study, whose subject was T cells in Graves' hyperthyroidism and ophthalmopathy.

Source: peripheral blood mononuclear cells (PBMCs), taken at new diagnosis, from a patient treated with antithyroid drugs. The receptor set was obtained from a woman aged 25-40 years with Graves disease.

This clonotype was seen at least ten times. The chain joins TRBV7-9 to TRBJ1-4; TRBD1 might be the D (6 bases). CDR3 length: 14 amino acids. Germline V lookup: CDR1 SEHNR, CDR2 FQNEAQ (reference sequence). V lost 7 bases and J lost 4, with 13 bases in between. CDR3 residues: CASTLDSDNEKLFF. The CDR3 nucleotides are TGTGCCAGCACCCTGGACAGTGATAATGAAAAACTGTTTTTT. Using reference TRBV7-9 and TRBJ1-4 for the parts outside the CDR3, the full variable domain is DTGVSQNPRHKITKRGQNVTFRCDPISEHNRLYWYRQTLGQGPEFLTYFQNEAQLEKSRLLSDRFSAERPKGSFSTLEIQRTEQGDSAMYLCASTLDSDNEKLFFGSGTQLSVL.

This clonotype was seen ten or more times. V usage is TRBV6-1 and J usage is TRBJ1-2, with 7 bases aligning to TRBD1. J was trimmed by 3 bases and V by 8 bases; bases with no gene match: 0. The CDR3 runs 11 residues. Looked up from germline, CDR1 is MNHNS and CDR2 is SASEGT. CDR3 loop: CASDRDYGYTF. CDR3 DNA: TGTGCCAGCGACAGGGACTATGGCTACACCTTC.

The chain uses TRBV9 and TRBJ2-6; D perhaps matches TRBD2 (6 bases). The germline gives CDR1 SGDLS, CDR2 YYNGEE. Trimming took 4 bases from V and 1 from J, leaving 12 bases between them. CDR3 length equals 16 residues. DNA of the CDR3: TGTGCCAGCAGCCCCCGGCGGGGATCTGGGGCCAACGTCCTGACTTTC. As protein: CASSPRRGSGANVLTF. Drawing the rest from reference TRBV9 and TRBJ2-6, the complete variable domain is DSGVTQTPKHLITATGQRVTLRCSPRSGDLSVYWYQQSLDQGLQFLIQYYNGEERAKGNILERFSAQQFPDLHSELNLSSLELGDSALYFCASSPRRGSGANVLTFGAGSRLTVL.

The genes are TRBV29-1 and TRBJ2-7; 11 nucleotides match TRBD1. Germline CDR1 reads SQVTM; CDR2 reads ANQGSEA. V trimming: 6 bases; J trimming: 2 bases; junction bases outside the gene matches: 3. The CDR3 extends over 13 amino acids. The CDR3 is CSVGTGGPYEQYF. CDR3 DNA sequence: TGCAGCGTGGGGACAGGGGGTCCCTACGAGCAGTACTTC.

This clonotype occurred many times. This chain links TRBV6-1 with TRBJ1-1; 10 nucleotides align to TRBD1. Germline trimming cut 8 bases from V and 0 bases from J; bases unmatched to any gene: 9. The CDR3 covers 16 residues. Germline assignment: CDR1 MNHNS and CDR2 SASEGT. DNA for the CDR3: TGTGCCAGCGGGTTGACAGGGGGCCCTTTGAACACTGAAGCTTTCTTT. Protein: CASGLTGGPLNTEAFF.

This clonotype was detected ten times or more. This sequence joins TRBV7-2 and TRBJ2-5, with TRBD1 matching over 7 bases. Germline CDR1 reads SGHTA; CDR2 reads FQGNSA. Unmatched junction bases numbered 2, after V lost 3 bases and J lost 1 base. This CDR3 has 14 residues. The CDR3 reads CASSFRQGQETQYF. The CDR3 coding sequence is TGTGCCAGCAGCTTCAGACAGGGCCAAGAGACCCAGTACTTC.

In its sample, this clonotype was seen many times. The genes are TRBV20-1 and TRBJ1-1, with a possible D match to TRBD1 (6 bases). CDR1 and CDR2 from the germline V gene are DFQATT and SNEGSKA (reference sequence). V gave up 0 bases and J gave up 3 bases, with 20 bases separating them. The CDR3 loop spans 17 amino acids. The CDR3 DNA sequence: TGCAGTGCTAGAGATTATAGAGGGAAAGGGGGAGACACTGAAGCTTTCTTT. It encodes CSARDYRGKGGDTEAFF.

At least ten counts were recorded for this clonotype. V is TRBV6-9 and J is TRBJ1-2; D might be TRBD1 (6 bases). V lost 3 bases to trimming and J lost 5 bases, with 10 bases between them. Germline CDR1 reads MNHGY; CDR2 reads SVAAGI. This CDR3 has 13 residues. As DNA, the CDR3 is TGTGCCAGCAGTTACCCAGGGGAGTATGGCTACACCTTC. This codes for CASSYPGEYGYTF.

Only one count was recorded for this clonotype. The chain employs TRBV20-1 and TRBJ2-7; D remains unclear. Germline lookup yields CDR1 DFQATT and CDR2 SNEGSKA (reference sequence). The V gene lost 3 bases and the J gene lost 2 bases, with 8 bases spanning the gap. The CDR3 is made up of 12 amino acids. The CDR3 coding sequence is TGCAGTGCTAGCAAGGGCACCTACGAGCAGTACTTC. It is translated as CSASKGTYEQYF.

V and J are TRBV27 and TRBJ2-1; the match to TRBD1 covers 8 bases. With 6 bases clipped from V and 8 bases from J, the junction kept 6 bases outside the gene matches. CDR3 size: 13 residues. CDR1 is MNHEY and CDR2 is SMNVEV in the germline V gene (reference sequence). CDR3: CASRKTGGDEQFF. In DNA, the CDR3 is TGTGCCAGCAGGAAAACAGGGGGAGATGAGCAGTTCTTC.

There are many counts of this clonotype. The chain is built from TRBV11-2 and TRBJ1-1, with unresolved D. V lost 2 bases, J lost 1 base, and 8 bases lay in between. CDR1 and CDR2 (germline): SGHAT, FQNNGV. The CDR3 has 14 amino acids. The CDR3: CASSLRPENTEAFF. DNA of the CDR3: TGTGCCAGCAGCTTAAGACCGGAGAACACTGAAGCTTTCTTT.

The rearrangement joins TRBV5-1 to TRBJ2-5; D gene uncertain. This CDR3 is 14 amino acids long. CDR1 and CDR2 (germline): SGHRS, YFSETQ. V lost 3 bases, J lost 5 bases, and 14 bases lay in between. As DNA, the CDR3 is TGCGCCAGCAGCTCAACCTCCTCCCCGGAGACCCAGTACTTC. Its protein product is CASSSTSSPETQYF. Variable domain in full (rest from reference TRBV5-1 and TRBJ2-5): KAGVTQTPRYLIKTRGQQVTLSCSPISGHRSVSWYQQTPGQGLQFLFEYFSETQRNKGNFPGRFSGRQFSNSRSEMNVSTLELGDSALYLCASSSTSSPETQYFGPGTRLLVL.

There are many counts of this clonotype. This chain connects TRBV6-1 to TRBJ1-1; D not resolved. Trimming took 4 bases from V and 4 from J, leaving 13 bases between them. There are 14 residues in the CDR3. CDR1 is MNHNS and CDR2 is SASEGT in the germline V gene. CDR3 sequence (DNA): TGTGCCAGCAGTGTACATCGGATGAGCACTGAAGCTTTCTTT. This gives the protein CASSVHRMSTEAFF.

This clonotype was found a few times. J is TRBJ1-1 and V is TRBV19, with 7 bases aligning to TRBD1. CDR1 is LNHDA and CDR2 is SQIVND in the germline V gene (reference sequence). J was trimmed by 8 bases and V by 3 bases; bases with no gene match: 6. CDR3 length equals 13 residues. The CDR3 nucleotides read TGTGCCAGTAGTATGCAGGGGGGGAGAGAAGCTTTCTTT. It encodes CASSMQGGREAFF.

This clonotype was detected only once. This chain links TRBV5-6 with TRBJ1-5; perhaps TRBD1 as D (5 bases). The V gene's germline CDR1 is SGHDT and CDR2 YYEEEE. The V and J ends lost 6 bases and 5 bases respectively, with 12 bases between them. The CDR3 consists of 13 residues. The CDR3 spells CASTQGVDQPQHF. In DNA form, the CDR3 reads TGTGCCAGCACCCAGGGTGTAGATCAGCCCCAGCATTTT.

This clonotype has at least ten counts. The chain joins TRBV27 to TRBJ2-5; D possibly corresponds to TRBD1 (6 bases). V lost 5 bases, J lost 5 bases, and 12 bases lay in between. Per the germline V gene, CDR1 is MNHEY and CDR2 is SMNVEV (reference sequence). This CDR3 spans 13 amino acids. The CDR3 sequence: CASSLQGGETQYF. The CDR3 DNA is TGTGCCAGCAGTCTACAGGGCGGGGAGACCCAGTACTTC.

This clonotype has more than one count but fewer than ten. Just one base apart from a much larger clone, this may be a read error. This chain links TRBV6-1 with TRBJ1-1, with a possible D match to TRBD1 (6 bases). There are 16 residues in the CDR3. Germline V gene lookup returns CDR1 MNHNS and CDR2 SASEGT. The CDR3 coding sequence is TGTGCCAGCACCAACAAGATGGGGGCCTTGAACACTGAAGCTCTCTTT. It yields the protein CASTNKMGALNTEALF.

This clonotype has only a few counts. The V call is TRBV19, the J call TRBJ1-5, with D tentatively TRBD1 (6 bases). Germline loops: CDR1 LNHDA, CDR2 SQIVND (reference sequence). The CDR3 consists of 16 residues. The V end was cut by 1 base, the J end by 5 bases, with 15 bases between. CDR3 protein: CASSIAGGLRYQPQHF. In DNA, the CDR3 is TGTGCCAGTAGTATAGCTGGGGGGCTGAGGTATCAGCCCCAGCATTTT.

This clonotype was seen ten or more times. The rearrangement links TRBV3-1 to TRBJ1-1; D is possibly TRBD1 (6 bases). V lost 3 bases and J lost 5, with 10 bases in between. Germline CDR1 LGHDT, CDR2 YNNKEL (reference sequence). The CDR3 sequence is 13 residues long. Written as DNA, the CDR3 is TGTGCCAGCAGCCACCAGGGGTCTACTGAAGCTTTCTTT. Translating it yields CASSHQGSTEAFF.

This clonotype was observed many times. This chain uses TRBV3-1 with TRBJ1-2, with D possibly matching TRBD1 (5 bases). The length of the CDR3 is 15 residues. The germline gives CDR1 LGHDT, CDR2 YNNKEL (reference sequence). V dropped 1 base and J dropped 4 bases, with 13 bases sitting between them. CDR3 sequence: CASSQGGRGVYGYTF. As DNA, the CDR3 is TGTGCCAGCAGCCAAGGAGGGAGGGGTGTCTATGGCTACACCTTC.

This clonotype was observed a single time. A much larger clone is a single base away; this may be a read error. The conserved phenylalanine or tryptophan is not found at the CDR3 terminus, so this likely reflects a read error. The V gene is TRBV3-1, the J gene TRBJ1-2; 12 bases are a match to TRBD1. CDR3 length equals 15 residues. Germline V lookup: CDR1 LGHDT, CDR2 YNNKEL (reference sequence). CDR3 bases: TGTGCCAGCAGCCAGGGACAGGGGGCGAACTATGTCTACACCCTC. It translates to CASSQGQGANYVYTL.

The chain combines TRBV29-1 with TRBJ2-7, with D unclear. Germline CDR1 SQVTM, CDR2 ANQGSEA. CDR3 length equals 14 residues. CDR3 DNA sequence: TGCAGTGTTCCCCGGCCACAGAAACCCTACGAGCAGTACTTC. As protein: CSVPRPQKPYEQYF.

In this sample, this clonotype turned up many times. The rearrangement uses TRBV10-3 and TRBJ1-1, with D hard to call. The V gene lost 7 bases and the J gene lost 1 base, with 10 bases spanning the gap. From germline, CDR1 is ENHRY and CDR2 SYGVKD. The length of the CDR3 is 13 residues. DNA for the CDR3: TGTGCCATCAAACAGACGTCGAACACTGAAGCTTTCTTT. This gives the protein CAIKQTSNTEAFF.

There are many counts of this clonotype. The gene calls are TRBV5-6 and TRBJ1-4, with D uncertain. CDR3 length: 14 amino acids. The germline CDR1 and CDR2 sequences are SGHDT and YYEEEE. Between the trimmed V and J ends, which lost 4 bases and 11 bases, there was a span of 18 bases. CDR3 region: CASSMKRHQKKLFF. CDR3 coding DNA: TGTGCCAGCAGCATGAAGAGACATCAGAAGAAACTGTTTTTT.